This is a list of T cell receptor beta chains from one sample in a study of blood T cell repertoires in COVID-19. Repertoires were generated with immunoSEQ multiplex PCR, while TCRdb's copy carries only in-frame clones and drops some. In the table there are approximately 130,000 clones, under 90% of which are singletons. The sample taken for sequencing was peripheral blood. Receptor source: a man between 60 and 70 years old with acute or convalescent COVID-19. Both conserved end residues are part of each CDR3. The D gene is left open where the match is weak.

TRBJ1-2 | TRBV5-1 | - | CASSPTGDTGYGYTF
TRBJ1-2 | TRBV7-9 | TRBD1 | CASSSGGQRYGYTF
TRBJ1-2 | TRBV28 | - | CASVGEVYGYTF
TRBJ2-1 | TRBV10-3 | TRBD2 | CAISDSSGSSYNEQFF
TRBJ1-6 | TRBV7-2 | - | CASSFRTGSSYNSPLHF
TRBJ1-4 | TRBV28 | - | CASSLPPGNEKLFF
TRBJ2-7 | TRBV5-5 | - | CASSLGPREQYF
TRBJ1-1 | TRBV29-1 | - | CSVAVNENTEAFF
TRBJ2-1 | TRBV10-1 | TRBD2 | CASSDTAGNKFF
TRBJ2-1 | TRBV6-5 | TRBD2 | CASSRGLASNEQFF
TRBJ1-5 | TRBV7-9 | TRBD1 | CASSLTGGAGNQPQHF
TRBJ1-5 | TRBV27 | - | CASSTGFRQPQHF
TRBJ2-2 | TRBV10-3 | TRBD1 | CAINVDRGRSGELFF
TRBJ2-3 | TRBV4-1 | - | CASSPDTGTDTQYF
TRBJ2-3 | TRBV2 | TRBD1 | CASRPGQLTDTQYF
TRBJ1-6 | TRBV30 | - | CAWSSQYNSPLHF
TRBJ2-7 | TRBV19 | TRBD1 | CASSIAPPGQGANEQYF
TRBJ2-1 | TRBV9 | - | CASSPVSGNEQFF
TRBJ1-3 | TRBV3-1/TRBV3-2 | - | CASSQAGVDTIYF
TRBJ1-2 | TRBV7-2 | TRBD1 | CASSLVGGESYGYTF
TRBJ2-2 | TRBV5-8 | TRBD1 | CASSPHRGSAGELFF
TRBJ1-1 | TRBV7-2 | TRBD1 | CASSLERGLTEAFF
TRBJ2-2 | TRBV6-5 | - | CASSLRGPTGELFF
TRBJ1-4 | TRBV28 | TRBD1 | CASGGTVNEKLFF
TRBJ2-7 | TRBV27 | - | CASSPKLAFSSYEQYF
TRBJ1-1 | TRBV25-1 | - | CASSFPSGEVFF
TRBJ2-5 | TRBV7-3 | - | CASSLGQEETQYF
TRBJ2-7 | TRBV9 | TRBD2 | CASSAAGGYEQYF
TRBJ2-7 | TRBV4-3 | TRBD2 | CASSQDHPPGLAGGPQYF
TRBJ2-7 | TRBV7-2 | TRBD1 | CASSLNRGRQRGLYEQYF
TRBJ1-1 | TRBV11-3 | TRBD1 | CASSLDSDVGQIHTEAFF
TRBJ2-3 | TRBV5-1 | - | CASSSGAISTDTQYF